These 8 T cell receptor beta chains came from one sample sequenced in a study of cytomegalovirus exposure and HLA in healthy donors. Primers: 60 Vbeta forward and 13 Jbeta reverse. Assay used: immunoSEQ multiplex PCR; TCRdb lists only in-frame clones, some missing. The table includes approximately 100,000 clones, about three quarters detected once. The sequencing input was PBMCs. All receptors come from a woman between 18 and 29 years old in good health and CMV-seropositive.

The rearrangement joins TRBV5-1 to TRBJ2-7, with TRBD1 matching over 7 bases. The CDR3 consists of 13 residues. V was pared by 1 base and J by 2 bases, with 0 bases of the junction left unmatched. In germline, CDR1 is SGHRS, CDR2 YFSETQ. CDR3 region: CASSLQGAYEQYF. Here the CDR3 DNA reads TGCGCCAGCAGCTTGCAGGGGGCCTACGAGCAGTACTTC.

The CDR3, as DNA: TGTGCCAGCAGTTTTGGGGGACTAGCGGGAGAGGGCAATGAGCAGTTCTTC. Amino acids: CASSFGGLAGEGNEQFF. This chain joins TRBV28 and TRBJ2-1; 14 positions agree with TRBD2. The J segment lost 6 bases and the V segment lost 3 bases, leaving 7 bases of the junction unmatched. CDR1 and CDR2 from the germline V gene are MDHEN and SYDVKM. CDR3 length equals 17 residues. The full variable domain, its missing parts supplied by reference TRBV28 and TRBJ2-1, is DVKVTQSSRYLVKRTGEKVFLECVQDMDHENMFWYRQDPGLGLRLIYFSYDVKMKEKGDIPEGYSVSREKKERFSLILESASTNQTSMYLCASSFGGLAGEGNEQFFGPGTRLTVL.

V usage is TRBV11-3 and J usage is TRBJ2-1; 7 bases are a match to TRBD2. Trimming took 2 bases from V and 8 from J; bases not matched to a gene: 6. There are 14 residues in the CDR3. Germline loops: CDR1 SGHNT, CDR2 YENEEA. CDR3 DNA sequence: TGTGCCAGCAGCTTAATAGGACTAGGCGATGAGCAGTTCTTC. Protein: CASSLIGLGDEQFF. Using reference TRBV11-3 and TRBJ2-1 for the parts outside the CDR3, the full variable domain is EAGVVQSPRYKIIEKKQPVAFWCNPISGHNTLYWYLQNLGQGPELLIRYENEEAVDDSQLPKDRFSAERLKGVDSTLKIQPAELGDSAVYLCASSLIGLGDEQFFGPGTRLTVL.

This clone appeared once. This sequence joins TRBV30 and TRBJ2-7, with 14 positions matching TRBD2. Germline V CDR1 and CDR2: GTSNPN, SVGIG (reference sequence). CDR3 length: 15 amino acids. J gave up 5 bases and V 3 bases, and 6 bases lay outside the gene matches. In nucleotides, the CDR3 is TGTGCCTGGAGCGCGGGGACTAGCGGGAGCCACGAGCAGTACTTC. Amino acid sequence: CAWSAGTSGSHEQYF.

V usage is TRBV28 and J usage is TRBJ1-4; D not resolved. CDR3 length: 12 residues. From germline, CDR1 is MDHEN and CDR2 SYDVKM. V was cut by 2 bases and J by 5 bases, with 3 bases left in between. The CDR3 loop is CASSLLNEKLFF. CDR3 nucleotide sequence: TGTGCCAGCAGTTTACTAAATGAAAAACTGTTTTTT.

The V gene is TRBV18, the J gene TRBJ1-2; 7 positions agree with TRBD1. V was clipped by 0 bases and J by 2 bases; unmatched bases: 3. CDR3 length: 15 residues. Germline CDR1 KGHSH, CDR2 LQKENI. CDR3 sequence (DNA): TGTGCCAGCTCACCACCTGGAGGGGGCAACTATGGCTACACCTTC. This translates into CASSPPGGGNYGYTF. Full variable domain (outside the CDR3, taken from reference TRBV18 and TRBJ1-2): NAGVMQNPRHLVRRRGQEARLRCSPMKGHSHVYWYRQLPEEGLKFMVYLQKENIIDESGMPKERFSAEFPKEGPSILRIQQVVRGDSAAYFCASSPPGGGNYGYTFGSGTRLTVV.

This rearrangement joins TRBV2 to TRBJ2-2, with 11 bases that match TRBD2. Germline assignment: CDR1 SNHLY and CDR2 FYNNEI. The CDR3 is 15 amino acids. J was trimmed by 5 bases and V by 5 bases; bases with no gene match: 4. CDR3 residues: CASSPGLADTGELFF. The CDR3 DNA sequence: TGTGCCAGCAGTCCGGGACTAGCGGATACCGGGGAGCTGTTTTTT.

J is TRBJ2-1 and V is TRBV5-6, with 10 bases matching TRBD1. This CDR3 is built from 15 residues. V was pared by 0 bases and J by 15 bases, with 12 bases of the junction left unmatched. The germline V gene encodes CDR1 SGHDT and CDR2 YYEEEE. Here the CDR3 DNA reads TGTGCCAGCAGCTTGGAGGTGACAGGGGGCGAGTGGAGGTTCTTC. Its protein product is CASSLEVTGGEWRFF.